Each of the 15 T cell receptor delta chains below was sequenced from the same sample in a study of gamma-delta T cells after stem cell transplantation. TCRdb redid clone calling on the RT-PCR reads using CATT. The table lists around 2,100 delta-chain clones, approximately 2% of them singletons. Sequencing used gamma-delta T cells. The receptors here all came from a human donor. It is not recorded whose cells these are; they may come from a transplant donor.

The sample holds a few counts of this clone. TCRdb's protein for this DNA is that of a much larger clone and differs from the translation at residue 4, likely a read error; the protein shown is the DNA translation. The chain joins TRDV2 to TRDJ1, with 11 bases lining up with TRDD3. Germline V gene data show CDR1 as GEAIGNYY and CDR2 as EKD. The CDR3 covers 17 residues. The DNA of the CDR3 is TGTGCCTGTGGCACCGTGGGTGGGGGATACGCACCCGATAAACTCATCTTT. It yields the protein CACGTVGGGYAPDKLIF.

This clone qualifies as large (0.1 to 1%). This CDR3 is also generated by other DNA sequences in the sample. This chain joins TRDV2 and TRDJ1, with D unresolved. CDR1 is GEAIGNYY and CDR2 is EKD in the germline V gene. Trimming took off 3 bases at V and 0 bases at J, with 28 bases between the two ends. The CDR3 loop spans 20 amino acids. The CDR3 reads CACDPIRSFEPNQYTDKLIF. The CDR3 bases are TGTGCCTGTGACCCGATCAGGTCGTTCGAACCGAACCAATACACCGATAAACTCATCTTT.

As to this clone: Since a much larger clone is just one base distant, this may be a read error. J is TRDJ1 and V is TRDV1; 9 bases map to TRDD3. Germline CDR1 TSWWSYY, CDR2 QGS. The CDR3 contains 25 residues. CDR3 in amino acids: CALGELPSQEAPRTGGVAYTDKPIF. In DNA, the CDR3 is TGTGCTCTTGGGGAGCTACCTTCCCAGGAGGCCCCCCGTACTGGGGGAGTCGCGTACACCGATAAACCCATCTTT.

This clone is medium-sized within its sample. A much larger clonotype is one base distant, so this may be a read error. V and J are TRDV2 and TRDJ1, with TRDD3 matching 8 bases. CDR1 is GEAIGNYY, CDR2 EKD, per germline. V lost 0 bases, J lost 8 bases, and 13 bases stayed unmatched. This CDR3 region has 16 residues. The CDR3 region is CACDTLRGRGYKKLIF. The CDR3 region has the DNA TGTGCCTGTGACACCTTGAGAGGTAGGGGATACAAAAAACTCATCTTT.

This clone is judged large. The V and J genes are TRDV2 and TRDJ2, with D tentatively TRDD3 (5 bases). The CDR3 runs to 14 residues. The V end was cut by 3 bases, the J end by 8 bases, with 15 bases between. Germline V lookup: CDR1 GEAIGNYY, CDR2 EKD. In nucleotides, the CDR3 is TGTGCCTGTGACGTTCTGGGAGGTGGGGCACAACTCTTCTTT. Translation gives CACDVLGGGAQLFF.

Only a few counts were recorded for this clone. TCRdb attributes to this sequence the protein of a much larger clone, which differs from the DNA translation at residue 5; a read error is likely, and the protein displayed is translated from the DNA. This rearrangement joins TRDV2 to TRDJ1; 10 nucleotides agree with TRDD3. CDR3 length: 20 amino acids. In germline, CDR1 is GEAIGNYY, CDR2 EKD. Losses at the gene ends were 3 bases for V and 1 base for J; bases not matched to a gene: 19. This CDR3 reads CACDALLLRTGGSSTDKLIF. CDR3 bases: TGTGCCTGTGACGCCCTCCTCCTTCGAACTGGGGGATCTTCCACCGATAAACTCATCTTT.

This clone was seen a handful of times. This likely stems from a read error, as it lies one base from a far larger clone. In the same sample, other DNA sequences code for this CDR3. J is TRDJ3 and V is TRDV2, with TRDD3 matching over 9 bases. Germline values: CDR1 GEAIGNYY, CDR2 EKD. This CDR3 is built from 19 residues. The DNA for the CDR3 is TGTGCCTGTGACTCCTCTGGGGGATTCAGCTCCTGGGACACCCGGCAGATGTTTTTC. This sequence encodes CACDSSGGFSSWDTRQMFF.

Concerning this clone: TCRdb attributes to this sequence the protein of a much larger clone, which differs from the DNA translation at residue 10; a read error is likely, and the protein displayed is translated from the DNA. The chain recombines TRDV2 with TRDJ1; 8 nucleotides agree with TRDD3. V dropped 5 bases and J dropped 3; count of bases not matched to a gene: 10. The CDR3 sequence is 15 residues long. Germline CDR1 and CDR2: GEAIGNYY and EKD. CDR3 sequence (DNA): TGTGCCTGTGCCGGTCTGGGGGACTACGCCGATAAACTCATCTTT. The encoded protein is CACAGLGDYADKLIF.

Details on this clone: The protein TCRdb gives is from a much larger clone and does not agree with this DNA's translation at residue 8, likely a read error; the protein shown here comes from the DNA. The chain's CDR3 is CACDTLGSKMDKLIF. The CDR3 nucleotides are TGTGCCTGTGACACGCTGGGGTCCAAGATGGATAAACTCATCTTT. V and J are TRDV2 and TRDJ1; D is perhaps TRDD3 (6 bases). V lost 1 base to trimming and J lost 5 bases, with 16 bases between them. The CDR3 has 15 residues. The germline V gene encodes CDR1 GEAIGNYY and CDR2 EKD.

This clone was seen only a few times. TCRdb has a much larger clone's protein, which differs at residue 3 from the translation of this DNA, likely because of a read error; what is shown is the protein translated from the DNA. The chain links TRDV3 to TRDJ1, with D unclear. CDR3 length equals 17 residues. The V and J ends lost 5 bases and 2 bases respectively, with 27 bases between them. Germline values: CDR1 TVYSNPD, CDR2 GDNSRS (reference sequence). The CDR3: CALFSSRVRRGTDKLIF. The DNA of the CDR3 is TGTGCCCTTTTCTCGTCGCGGGTGAGACGAGGAACCGATAAACTCATCTTT.

A few counts support this clone. The protein recorded in TCRdb matches a much larger clone and deviates from this DNA's translation at residue 10, suggesting a read error; the protein here is obtained by translating the DNA. The gene calls are TRDV2 and TRDJ1; no clear D. Germline CDR1 is GEAIGNYY and CDR2 is EKD. The CDR3 runs to 16 residues. Trimming removed 2 bases at V and 0 bases at J, with 15 bases between. The CDR3 is CACDRLPRGYTDKLIF. The CDR3 region has the DNA TGTGCCTGTGACAGGCTACCTCGTGGTTACACCGATAAACTCATCTTT.

This clone was seen only a few times. Translating this DNA gives a protein that differs at residue 5 from the TCRdb one, which belongs to a much larger clone; a read error is likely, and the protein shown is this translation. The chain recombines TRDV2 with TRDJ1; 8 bases agree with TRDD3. V was pared by 3 bases and J by 0 bases, with 17 bases of the junction left unmatched. This CDR3 has 19 amino acids. Looked up from germline, CDR1 is GEAIGNYY and CDR2 is EKD. The CDR3 nucleotides read TGTGCCTGTGACCTGATTCCCCGCGTCGTACTGGGGGACACCGATAAACTCATCTTT. Translating it yields CACDLIPRVVLGDTDKLIF.

This clone was seen a handful of times. A far larger clone is one nucleotide away, so this likely arose from a read error. J is TRDJ1 and V is TRDV2; 10 bases line up with TRDD3. The CDR3 is 20 amino acids. Germline V CDR1 and CDR2: GEAIGNYY, EKD. In DNA form, the CDR3 reads TGTGCCCGTGACACGACTCGAATACTGGGGGATTTTACGTACACCGATAAACTCATCTTT. This sequence encodes CARDTTRILGDFTYTDKLIF.

This clone was detected a few times. The protein in TCRdb stems from a much larger clone and differs at residue 3 from this DNA's translation, likely a read error; here the protein is translated from the DNA. The chain employs TRDV2 and TRDJ1, with TRDD3 identical over 12 bases. Germline CDR1 and CDR2: GEAIGNYY and EKD. This CDR3 has 18 residues. The chain's CDR3 is CARDTVTGGYPYTDKLIF. DNA for the CDR3: TGTGCCCGTGACACCGTTACTGGGGGATACCCGTACACCGATAAACTCATCTTT.

There are a few counts of this clone. With a far larger clone one base away, a read error is the likely cause. The chain has TRDV2 and TRDJ2, with D possibly being TRDD3 (6 bases). The CDR3 is 20 amino acids. Germline V lookup: CDR1 GEAIGNYY, CDR2 EKD. V was shortened by 5 bases and J by 0 bases, with 27 bases between the two germline ends. The CDR3 DNA is TGTGCCTGTGGCACGATACTGGGACATACGGGGCCGCCTTTGACAGCACAACTCTTCTTT. Protein: CACGTILGHTGPPLTAQLFF.